This T cell receptor (beta chain) comes out of a study of OX40 agonist ivuxolimab in advanced cancers. About the research overall: There were three patients with partial responses, one having hepatocellular carcinoma and two cutaneous melanoma.

Method: immunoSEQ multiplex PCR; TCRdb's copy keeps in-frame clones and lacks some. There are 90,000 to 100,000 clones in the sample; about 96% occur only once, and roughly 2% lies in the top ten. Blood got drawn at baseline, again on cycle 4 day 1, and then on cycle 7 day 1. Notes on this clone: The antigen remains undetermined.

CDR1 and CDR2 (germline): MDHEN, SYDVKM. The CDR3 is made up of 18 amino acids. The V gene end was trimmed by 4 bases and the J gene end by 6 bases; junction bases not matched to a gene: 20. Overall study findings and caveats: Clonal expansion by week 6 occurred in CD4+ and CD8+ blood T cells (at 0.1 to 3.0 mg/kg).

This chain joins TRBV28 and TRBJ1-2; the match to TRBD1 covers 7 bases. The material was CD4+ or CD8+ T cells sorted from blood, obtained in a trial of the OX40 agonist ivuxolimab. The TCR sequence derives from an adult with an advanced solid tumor such as melanoma, head and neck, liver or kidney cancer. CDR3 nucleotide sequence: TGTGCCAGCAGTTATTGGGGCCGGACAGGTAGGATTGACGATGGCTACACCTTC. This codes for CASSYWGRTGRIDDGYTF.